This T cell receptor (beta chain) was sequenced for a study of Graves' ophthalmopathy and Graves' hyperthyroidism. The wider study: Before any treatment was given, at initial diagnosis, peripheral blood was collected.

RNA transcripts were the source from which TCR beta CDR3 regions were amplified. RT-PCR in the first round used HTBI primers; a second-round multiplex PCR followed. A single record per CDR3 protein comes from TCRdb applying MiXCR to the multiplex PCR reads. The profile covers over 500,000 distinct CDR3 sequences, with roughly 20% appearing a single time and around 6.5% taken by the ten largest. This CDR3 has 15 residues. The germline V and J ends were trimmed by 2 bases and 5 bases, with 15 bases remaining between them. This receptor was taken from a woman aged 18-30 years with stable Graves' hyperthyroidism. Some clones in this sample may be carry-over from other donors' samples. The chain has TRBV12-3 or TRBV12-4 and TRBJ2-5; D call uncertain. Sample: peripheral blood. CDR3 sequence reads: CASSLFPDPRETQYF. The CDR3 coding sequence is TGTGCCAGCAGTTTATTCCCGGACCCGCGGGAGACCCAGTACTTC.